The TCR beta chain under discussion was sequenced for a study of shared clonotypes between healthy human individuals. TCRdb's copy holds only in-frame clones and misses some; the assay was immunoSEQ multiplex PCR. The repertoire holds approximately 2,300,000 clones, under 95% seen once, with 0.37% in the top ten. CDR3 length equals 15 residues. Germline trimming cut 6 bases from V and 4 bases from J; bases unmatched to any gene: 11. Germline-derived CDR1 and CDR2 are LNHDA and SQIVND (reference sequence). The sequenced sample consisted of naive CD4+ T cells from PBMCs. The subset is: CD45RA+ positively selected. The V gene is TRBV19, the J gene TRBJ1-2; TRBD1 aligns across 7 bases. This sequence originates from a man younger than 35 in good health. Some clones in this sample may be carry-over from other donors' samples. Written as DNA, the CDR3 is TGTGCCAGTAGCTTTAAGATCCGGGACAGCTATGGCTACACCTTC. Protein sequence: CASSFKIRDSYGYTF.